The entry that follows covers one T cell receptor beta chain sequence. Germline CDR1 and CDR2: DFQATT and SNEGSKA (reference sequence). V shed 6 bases and J shed 6 bases, with 9 bases lying between them. The CDR3 consists of 11 residues. These data come from a study of T cell clones after liver transplantation. Sequencing used immunoSEQ multiplex PCR; TCRdb keeps in-frame clones, though not all of them. The repertoire has approximately 72,000 clones, about nine tenths of them found once; the top ten carry approximately 2.5%. This rearrangement joins TRBV20-1 to TRBJ2-1; D is undetermined. This receptor was identified in a human donor who received a liver transplant. This material consisted of CD4+ T cells from blood, taken before liver transplant. CDR3 in amino acids: CSAQLLNEQFF. As DNA, the CDR3 is TGCAGTGCCCAACTTCTCAATGAGCAGTTCTTC.